This T cell receptor (beta chain) was obtained from a study of regulatory T cells in long-lasting Graves disease. Investigators prepared the TCR beta libraries by applying iRepertoire HTBI primers and Arm-PCR of CDR3 regions. TCRdb reprocessed the multiplex PCR reads via MiXCR and lists one record per CDR3 protein. The sample records 300,000 to 400,000 distinct CDR3 sequences, 16% being singletons. Time point indicated: newly diagnosed GD, antithyroid drugs for less than 3 months. PBMC RNA was the source of the TCR library. Graves' disease diagnoses followed American Thyroid Association guidelines. This clonotype was seen repeatedly, ten times or more. Germline V lookup: CDR1 SGHRS, CDR2 YFSETQ. The V segment lost 1 base and the J segment 7 bases; nucleotides outside the gene matches: 5. CDR3 length: 14 amino acids. The data were also submitted as part of a second study, on T cells in Graves' hyperthyroidism and ophthalmopathy. From that paper: The model made its ophthalmopathy prediction, and onset followed a median approximately six months later.

This material consisted of peripheral blood mononuclear cells (PBMCs), taken at new diagnosis, from a patient treated with antithyroid drugs. The receptor comes from a man aged 40-50 years with Graves disease. This chain uses TRBV5-1 with TRBJ1-5, with 7 bases that match TRBD1. The chain's CDR3 is CASSLLGTEQPQHF. In DNA form, the CDR3 reads TGCGCCAGCAGCTTGCTCGGGACAGAACAGCCCCAGCATTTT.